The 25 T cell receptor beta chains listed next were all sequenced from one sample in a study of T cell repertoires in aging, cancer and after chemotherapy. Amplification of TCR beta used genomic DNA extracted from peripheral blood. Multiplex touch-down PCR with TRB-A/B primers amplified rearranged V-D-J TRB sequences. TCRdb ran MiXCR on the multiplex PCR reads and lists one entry per CDR3 protein. The table lists 10,000 to 15,000 distinct CDR3 sequences, less than 30% of them singletons. Material: blood. The receptors derive from a human donor with a blood cancer.

The chain is built from TRBV12-3 or TRBV12-4 and TRBJ2-3, with 8 bases fitting TRBD2. The CDR3 loop spans 16 amino acids. V dropped 5 bases and J dropped 2; count of bases not matched to a gene: 9. The CDR3 coding sequence is TGTGCCAGCAGTCCCGGGACTAGTATAATCACAGATACGCAGTATTTT. It codes for CASSPGTSIITDTQYF.

This clonotype was detected only once. The chain carries TRBV6-5 and TRBJ1-2; D gene unclear. CDR3 size: 14 residues. Per germline, CDR1 MNHEY and CDR2 SVGAGI. The germline V and J ends were trimmed by 5 bases and 4 bases, with 14 bases remaining between them. The CDR3 DNA is TGTGCCAGCAGTGAGTTGGGCAGCGGCTATGGCTACACCTTC. Its translation is CASSELGSGYGYTF.

The rearrangement joins TRBV12-3 or TRBV12-4 to TRBJ2-3; possibly TRBD1 or TRBD2 for D (5 bases each). CDR3 length: 16 residues. The germline V and J ends were trimmed by 6 bases and 1 base, with 17 bases remaining between them. CDR3 DNA: TGTGCCAGCAGGCCCGATGGGCAGGGAGGCACAGATACGCAGTATTTT. This translates into CASRPDGQGGTDTQYF.

This clonotype was detected a few times. CDR3 sequence: CASSYGVAGVNEQFF. CDR3 DNA sequence: TGTGCCAGCAGTTACGGAGTAGCGGGAGTAAATGAGCAGTTCTTC. This chain joins TRBV6-5 and TRBJ2-1; 9 bases are a match to TRBD2. V shed 2 bases, J shed 7 bases, and the junction held 6 bases outside the gene matches. This CDR3 is built from 15 residues. Germline CDR1 and CDR2: MNHEY and SVGAGI.

The CDR3 loop reads CASSPAISSHTEAFF. Here the CDR3 DNA reads TGTGCCAGCTCACCGGCTATTTCTAGTCACACTGAAGCTTTCTTT. The chain has TRBV18 and TRBJ1-1; the D is unclear. The CDR3 sequence is 15 residues long. Trimming took off 3 bases at V and 3 bases at J, with 14 bases between the two ends. Per germline, CDR1 KGHSH and CDR2 LQKENI.

In this sample, this clonotype is medium-sized. The CDR3 is CASRGLAGVGEQFF. CDR3 nucleotide sequence: TGTGCCAGTCGGGGACTAGCGGGAGTCGGTGAGCAGTTCTTC. This chain connects TRBV12-3 or TRBV12-4 to TRBJ2-1, with 14 positions matching TRBD2. The CDR3 has 14 residues. V lost 9 bases to trimming and J lost 9 bases; unmatched junction nucleotides: 7.

Of note for this clonotype: It may be a read error: a sequence one base away is much more abundant. The chain is built from TRBV24-1 and TRBJ2-1, with TRBD2 matching 8 bases. After removal of 6 bases from V and 10 bases from J, the junction contained 7 bases not matched to a gene. This CDR3 comprises 13 residues. The germline V gene encodes CDR1 KGHDR and CDR2 SFDVKD. This CDR3 reads CATSYWREVEQFF. The CDR3 coding sequence is TGTGCCACCAGTTATTGGCGGGAGGTAGAGCAGTTCTTC.

Regarding this clonotype: The junction differs from germline at one of its ends, possibly a read error. The rearrangement links TRBV20-1 to TRBJ2-2; the match to TRBD2 covers 16 bases. The germline CDR1 and CDR2 sequences are DFQATT and SNEGSKA (reference sequence). This CDR3 is built from 16 residues. The CDR3 loop is CSAGTSGRERTGDLFF. The CDR3 nucleotides read TGCAGTGCTGGGACTAGCGGGAGGGAACGTACCGGGGATCTGTTTTTT.

This clonotype has more than one count but fewer than ten. The chain couples TRBV4-1 to TRBJ1-3; D is unresolved. In germline, CDR1 is MGHRA, CDR2 YSYEKL. V was trimmed by 1 base and J by 0 bases, leaving 13 bases between them. The CDR3 extends over 17 amino acids. DNA for the CDR3: TGCGCCAGCAGCCAAGGGGTGACGGTTGGCTCTGGAAACACCATATATTTT. This gives the protein CASSQGVTVGSGNTIYF.

Relative to its sample, this clonotype is medium-sized. This rearrangement joins TRBV19 to TRBJ1-2; 10 bases line up with TRBD1. V trimming: 6 bases; J trimming: 5 bases; junction bases outside the gene matches: 6. The germline V gene encodes CDR1 LNHDA and CDR2 SQIVND (reference sequence). This CDR3 contains 14 residues. CDR3 sequence (DNA): TGTGCCAGTAGGGGGACAGGGGAGATATATGGCTACACCTTC. It encodes CASRGTGEIYGYTF.

This clonotype was recorded at least ten times. The J gene is TRBJ2-1, the V gene TRBV6-2 or TRBV6-3; 10 bases map to TRBD2. V shed 6 bases, J shed 7 bases, and the junction held 6 bases outside the gene matches. Germline CDR1 reads MNHEY; CDR2 reads SVGEGT. CDR3 length equals 14 residues. The CDR3 DNA reads as TGTGCCAGCAGCCAGCGGGGGGGCGGTAATGAGCAGTTCTTC. Translating it yields CASSQRGGGNEQFF.

This clonotype counts as medium-sized. The chain is built from TRBV12-3 or TRBV12-4 and TRBJ2-2; D remains ambiguous. Trimming pared 3 bases from V and 7 bases from J, leaving 18 bases between. The CDR3 spans 16 residues. Here the CDR3 reads CASSLGIPQVGGELFF. The CDR3 DNA reads TGTGCCAGCAGTTTGGGGATCCCGCAGGTTGGCGGGGAGCTGTTTTTT.

The chain recombines TRBV13 with TRBJ1-4, with D perhaps matching TRBD1 (6 bases). Germline CDR1 is PRHDT and CDR2 is FYEKMQ (reference sequence). Trimming stripped 0 bases from V and 2 bases from J, with 19 bases between. This CDR3 has 19 residues. The CDR3 DNA reads as TGTGCCAGCAGCTTAGGGGGGGCCCACCCGGAGGCTACTAATGAAAAACTGTTTTTT. Translated: CASSLGGAHPEATNEKLFF.

This clonotype is a singleton in its sample. The CDR3 nucleotides are TGTGCCAGCAGCATAACGGGGCTAGCGGGGTCGGCTAGCACAGATACGCAGTATTTT. Translation: CASSITGLAGSASTDTQYF. The chain couples TRBV6-1 to TRBJ2-3, with 9 bases matching TRBD2. The germline gives CDR1 MNHNS, CDR2 SASEGT. Unmatched junction bases numbered 16, after V lost 6 bases and J lost 0 bases. The length of the CDR3 is 19 residues.

Relative to its sample, this clonotype is medium-sized (0.01 to 0.1%). At one end the junction does not follow the germline gene, possibly because of a read error. V is TRBV27 and J is TRBJ2-5; D possibly corresponds to TRBD1 (6 bases). Germline lookup yields CDR1 MNHEY and CDR2 SMNVEV (reference sequence). The CDR3 has 11 residues. In DNA, the CDR3 is TGTGCCAGCCAGGGGATCGAGACCCCGTACTTC. Translated, it gives CASQGIETPYF.

The V gene is TRBV4-3, the J gene TRBJ2-7, with 7 bases lining up with TRBD1. CDR1 LGHNA and CDR2 YSLEER come from the germline V gene. After removal of 5 bases from V and 2 bases from J, the junction contained 9 bases not matched to a gene. The CDR3 contains 15 residues. CDR3 residues: CASSDGDRTTYEQYF. The CDR3 region has the DNA TGCGCCAGCAGCGACGGGGACAGAACAACCTACGAGCAGTACTTC.

A few counts support this clonotype. One junction end disagrees with the germline gene, perhaps due to a read error. V gene TRBV5-1 combines with J gene TRBJ2-4; 7 nucleotides agree with TRBD1. The germline V gene encodes CDR1 SGHRS and CDR2 YFSETQ. CDR3 length: 13 amino acids. The CDR3 sequence: CATSRDSKNIQYF. Written as DNA, the CDR3 is TGCGCCACCAGCCGGGACAGCAAAAACATTCAGTACTTC.

In its sample, this clonotype was seen many times. This chain links TRBV6-5 with TRBJ2-3, with 8 positions matching TRBD2. The length of the CDR3 is 15 residues. The V and J ends lost 5 bases and 4 bases, in that order; junction bases with no gene match: 8. The germline gives CDR1 MNHEY, CDR2 SVGAGI. The chain's CDR3 is CASSPSGSRSDTQYF. In DNA, the CDR3 is TGTGCCAGCAGTCCCAGCGGGAGTCGGTCAGATACGCAGTATTTT.

This clonotype occurred a few times. The chain carries TRBV4-2 and TRBJ2-7; the D is unclear. Germline V CDR1 and CDR2: LGHNA, YNFKEQ. This CDR3 is built from 14 residues. V dropped 4 bases and J dropped 2 bases, with 12 bases sitting between them. The DNA for the CDR3 is TGTGCCAGCAGCCCCGGCGTTGCGACCTACGAGCAGTACTTC. Its protein product is CASSPGVATYEQYF.

By share, this clonotype counts as medium-sized. The rearrangement uses TRBV19 and TRBJ1-4; 8 bases match TRBD1. Germline loops: CDR1 LNHDA, CDR2 SQIVND (reference sequence). The CDR3 extends over 18 amino acids. V dropped 6 bases and J dropped 0; count of bases not matched to a gene: 12. This CDR3 is CASSPRTGGSATNEKLFF. The CDR3, as DNA: TGTGCCAGTAGCCCTAGAACAGGGGGATCTGCAACTAATGAAAAACTGTTTTTT.

Of note for this clonotype: Possible read error: a much larger clone is one base away. The chain has TRBV29-1 and TRBJ1-5, with unresolved D. The CDR3 extends over 14 amino acids. Germline CDR1 and CDR2: SQVTM and ANQGSEA. The CDR3 sequence: CSVQGPYSNQPHHF. The CDR3 DNA is TGCAGCGTACAAGGGCCTTATAGCAATCAGCCCCATCATTTT. The variable domain in full, with the rest retrieved from reference TRBV29-1 and TRBJ1-5, is SAVISQKPSRDICQRGTSLTIQCQVDSQVTMMFWYRQQPGQSLTLIATANQGSEATYESGFVIDKFPISRPNLTFSTLTVSNMSPEDSSIYLCSVQGPYSNQPHHFGDGTRLSIL.

This clonotype is labeled as medium-sized. The chain is built from TRBV19 and TRBJ2-2; D unclear. The V and J ends lost 3 bases and 1 base respectively, with 6 bases between them. This CDR3 comprises 14 residues. The germline CDR1 and CDR2 sequences are LNHDA and SQIVND (reference sequence). CDR3 sequence: CASSILQNTGELFF. The CDR3 region has the DNA TGTGCCAGTAGTATTCTACAGAACACCGGGGAGCTGTTTTTT.

Relative to its sample, this clonotype is medium-sized. The J gene is TRBJ1-4, the V gene TRBV19; D is unclear. V was cut by 4 bases and J by 5 bases, with 14 bases left in between. CDR3 length: 15 amino acids. The germline gives CDR1 LNHDA, CDR2 SQIVND (reference sequence). The chain's CDR3 is CASSTLGGLNEKLFF. CDR3 in DNA: TGTGCCAGTAGTACTCTCGGTGGGTTGAATGAAAAACTGTTTTTT.

This clonotype rates as medium-sized. V gene TRBV27 combines with J gene TRBJ2-7; D may be TRBD1 (5 bases). The CDR3 has 14 amino acids. Trimming took off 5 bases at V and 6 bases at J, with 17 bases between the two ends. Germline V gene sequence: CDR1 MNHEY, CDR2 SMNVEV (reference sequence). The CDR3 nucleotides read TGTGCCAGCAGTACCCTCGACAGTGCCATCGAGCAGTACTTC. This gives the protein CASSTLDSAIEQYF.

This clonotype occurred a few times. The chain recombines TRBV6-4 with TRBJ2-7; 8 bases map to TRBD1. This CDR3 comprises 14 residues. Germline lookup yields CDR1 MRHNA and CDR2 SNTAGT. V dropped 8 bases and J dropped 4; count of bases not matched to a gene: 10. The CDR3 DNA sequence: TGTGCCAGCCATGGGAACAGGGGGGTTTACGAGCAGTACTTC. Translating gives CASHGNRGVYEQYF.